This T cell receptor beta chain was identified during a study of blood T cell repertoires in COVID-19. Study at large: In each case, the material was cDNA or gDNA derived from T cells, B-cell-depleted T cells, or PBMCs.

Authors' analysis steps: Scientists estimated how many nucleated cells there were by amplifying reference gene primers. Using immunoSEQ multiplex PCR, the repertoire was profiled, and TCRdb retains in-frame clones only, with some absent. V and J calls and clone size are those listed in that table; D and trimming were worked out from the DNA. This table holds about 260,000 clones, about 90% found once. Trimming removed 7 bases at V and 0 bases at J, with 18 bases between. Germline-derived CDR1 and CDR2 are SQVTM and ANQGSEA. The CDR3 has 15 residues. Sequencing was carried out using peripheral blood. This chain joins TRBV29-1 and TRBJ1-1; a possible D gene is TRBD1 (6 bases). The TCR sequence derives from a woman in her forties who had recovered from COVID-19. CDR3 sequence reads: CSAIGGARLNTEAFF. The DNA for the CDR3 is TGCAGCGCCATCGGGGGGGCGAGGTTGAACACTGAAGCTTTCTTT.